This is a list of T cell receptor beta chains from one sample in a study of T cells expressing NK-cell markers. Using the 5' RACE reads, TCRdb records one entry per CDR3 protein without DNA. The sample includes 550,000 to 600,000 distinct CDR3 sequences. Sequenced input: blood T cells: a sorted CD56 or NKG2C T cell subset, CD4+ or CD8+ T cells, or bulk PBMC T cells (not recorded which). The receptors shown here come from a man aged 18 to 30 in good health. The CDR3 runs from the conserved cysteine through the conserved F or W.

J gene | V gene | CDR3 protein
TRBJ2-1 | TRBV11-2 | CASSPLAPWKRRNSYNEQFF
TRBJ2-2 | TRBV11-2 | CASSLGSVLNTGELFF
TRBJ2-1 | TRBV6-1 | CASSPGLTGRYNEQFF
TRBJ1-1 | TRBV30 | CAWSATQGATEAFF
TRBJ2-5 | TRBV7-2 | CASTLLGETQYF
TRBJ2-1 | TRBV29-1 | CSVLRAEKNEQFF
TRBJ2-1 | TRBV20-1 | CSADQGDNEQFF
TRBJ2-3 | TRBV6-2/TRBV6-3 | CASSSFGPITTQYF
TRBJ2-5 | TRBV7-7 | CASSLDGQSRGGTQYF
TRBJ2-5 | TRBV3-1 | CASSQVAGEETQYF
TRBJ2-5 | TRBV7-9 | CASSLVATNRGQETQYF